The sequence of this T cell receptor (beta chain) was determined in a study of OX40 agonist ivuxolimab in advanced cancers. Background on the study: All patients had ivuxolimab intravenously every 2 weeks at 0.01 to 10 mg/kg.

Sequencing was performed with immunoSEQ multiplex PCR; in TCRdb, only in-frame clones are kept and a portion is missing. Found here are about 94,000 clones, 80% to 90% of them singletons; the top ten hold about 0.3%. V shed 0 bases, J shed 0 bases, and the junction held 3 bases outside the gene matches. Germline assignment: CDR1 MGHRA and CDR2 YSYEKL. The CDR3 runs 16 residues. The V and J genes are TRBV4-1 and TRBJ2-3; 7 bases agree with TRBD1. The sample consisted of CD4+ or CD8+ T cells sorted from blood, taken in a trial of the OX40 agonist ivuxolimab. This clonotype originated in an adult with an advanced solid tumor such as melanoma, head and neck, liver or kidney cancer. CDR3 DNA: TGCGCCAGCAGCCAAGATTGGACAGGTAGCACAGATACGCAGTATTTT. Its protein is CASSQDWTGSTDTQYF.